One and the same sample provided the 12 T cell receptor beta chains below, sequenced in a study of blood T cell repertoires in COVID-19. TCRdb keeps only in-frame clones here, not all; method: immunoSEQ multiplex PCR. Of under 150,000 clones detected, 75% to 90% appear once; the ten largest clones hold roughly 8%. The specimen was peripheral blood. The source is a woman between 35 and 50 years old with acute or convalescent COVID-19.

V gene TRBV4-3 combines with J gene TRBJ2-7; D gene uncertain. Deletions cut 1 base from V and 5 bases from J, with 9 bases between. CDR3 length: 13 residues. Germline V gene sequence: CDR1 LGHNA, CDR2 YSLEER. CDR3 nucleotides: TGCGCCAGCAGCCAAGGGGCAGACAACGAGCAGTACTTC. This codes for CASSQGADNEQYF.

This clone was counted between two and nine times. CDR3 sequence (DNA): TGTGCCAGCAGCTTGGTACCTACGGTTTATGGCTACACCTTC. It is translated as CASSLVPTVYGYTF. The chain couples TRBV5-8 to TRBJ1-2, with D uncertain. V was cut by 0 bases and J by 5 bases, with 11 bases left in between. The CDR3 runs to 14 residues. Germline V CDR1 and CDR2: SGHTS, YDEGEE.

The chain carries TRBV7-6 and TRBJ1-6, with unresolved D. V shed 2 bases and J shed 9 bases, with 8 bases lying between them. Germline CDR1 SGHVS, CDR2 FNYEAQ. The CDR3 is made up of 13 amino acids. CDR3 sequence (DNA): TGTGCCAGCAGCTTAACAACGATTTCACCCCTCCACTTT. It specifies CASSLTTISPLHF. The full variable domain, with the rest looked up from reference TRBV7-6 and TRBJ1-6, is GAGVSQSPRYKVTKRGQDVALRCDPISGHVSLYWYRQALGQGPEFLTYFNYEAQQDKSGLPNDRFSAERPEGSISTLTIQRTEQRDSAMYRCASSLTTISPLHFGNGTRLTVT.

This clone has only one observation. This chain joins TRBV13 and TRBJ1-3; TRBD1 matches at 9 bases. The CDR3 spans 14 residues. From germline, CDR1 is PRHDT and CDR2 FYEKMQ (reference sequence). V lost 3 bases to trimming and J lost 3 bases; unmatched junction nucleotides: 0. CDR3 in amino acids: CASSLDRGGNTIYF. Here the CDR3 DNA reads TGTGCCAGCAGCTTGGACAGGGGTGGAAACACCATATATTTT.

This chain connects TRBV3-1 (or the pseudogene TRBV3-2) to TRBJ2-7, with 8 bases matching TRBD2. Germline CDR1 and CDR2: LGHDT and YNNKEL (reference sequence). V trimming: 0 bases; J trimming: 5 bases; junction bases outside the gene matches: 6. CDR3 size: 15 residues. The CDR3 sequence is CASSQEWLAGDEQYF. As DNA, the CDR3 is TGTGCCAGCAGCCAAGAGTGGCTAGCGGGCGACGAGCAGTACTTC.

This clone appeared a few times. The gene calls are TRBV19 and TRBJ1-1; 8 bases fit TRBD1. V shed 5 bases and J 3 bases; nucleotides not matched to a gene: 8. Germline values: CDR1 LNHDA, CDR2 SQIVND (reference sequence). The CDR3 is made up of 15 amino acids. The CDR3 reads CASSPIQGGYTEAFF. The CDR3 region has the DNA TGTGCCAGTAGTCCTATACAGGGGGGGTACACTGAAGCTTTCTTT.

The rearrangement joins TRBV11-3 to TRBJ1-2, with D perhaps TRBD1 (5 bases). Looked up from germline, CDR1 is SGHNT and CDR2 is YENEEA. CDR3 length: 12 residues. Trimming cost V 3 bases and J 10 bases, with 12 bases left between them. This CDR3 reads CASSLSKGPYTF. In DNA form, the CDR3 reads TGTGCCAGCAGCTTGAGCAAGGGGCCCTACACCTTC.

V usage is TRBV19 and J usage is TRBJ2-3; no reliable D call. Trimming shortened V by 3 bases and J by 0 bases, and 10 bases separated the two germline ends. This CDR3 spans 15 amino acids. CDR1 is LNHDA and CDR2 is SQIVND in the germline V gene (reference sequence). The CDR3 protein is CASSMRRRSTDTQYF. The DNA for the CDR3 is TGTGCCAGTAGTATGCGGCGAAGAAGCACAGATACGCAGTATTTT.

The count of this clone is one. This chain uses TRBV4-1 with TRBJ2-2; D is ambiguous. V dropped 1 base and J dropped 6 bases, with 12 bases sitting between them. This CDR3 is 15 amino acids long. The germline gives CDR1 MGHRA, CDR2 YSYEKL. In DNA, the CDR3 is TGCGCCAGCAGCCAAGTATATCCAGGCGCCGGGGAGCTGTTTTTT. Protein sequence: CASSQVYPGAGELFF.

The genes are TRBV30 and TRBJ1-2; weak D call: TRBD1 (5 bases). The ends were cut back, 5 bases at V and 0 bases at J, with 13 bases in the middle. Germline lookup yields CDR1 GTSNPN and CDR2 SVGIG (reference sequence). The CDR3 length is 14 residues. CDR3 DNA sequence: TGTGCCTGGGTGAGGACAAGCACTAACTATGGCTACACCTTC. Its translation: CAWVRTSTNYGYTF.

This clone was recorded once. The chain employs TRBV6-6 and TRBJ1-5, with D possibly being TRBD1 (6 bases). The CDR3 covers 16 residues. Germline CDR1 is MNHNY and CDR2 is SVGAGI (reference sequence). Trimming took 0 bases from V and 4 from J, leaving 13 bases between them. Here the CDR3 reads CASSYSAGAPNQPQHF. The CDR3 DNA is TGTGCCAGCAGTTACTCGGCAGGGGCTCCTAATCAGCCCCAGCATTTT.

The chain couples TRBV5-1 to TRBJ1-1; D remains ambiguous. Germline-derived CDR1 and CDR2 are SGHRS and YFSETQ. Trimming shortened V by 3 bases and J by 10 bases, and 13 bases separated the two germline ends. The length of the CDR3 is 12 residues. CDR3 in amino acids: CASSSGKETAFF. In DNA, the CDR3 is TGCGCCAGCAGCTCCGGGAAAGAAACAGCTTTCTTT.